This T cell receptor (beta chain) was found in a study of shared T cell receptors in the human thymus. CDR1 is MGHRA and CDR2 is YSYEKL in the germline V gene. Trimming took 0 bases from V and 6 from J, leaving 17 bases between them. The CDR3 is 16 residues long. TCRdb's copy holds only in-frame clones and misses some; the assay was immunoSEQ multiplex PCR. The sample records 700,000 to 750,000 clones, 70% to 90% being singletons. A further study also used this sample, focusing on human thymus T cells. That publication notes: It was from resections taken during corrective heart surgery that the thymus tissue came.

The V gene is TRBV4-1, the J gene TRBJ1-2, with a possible D match to TRBD1 (6 bases). The TCR sequence derives from a girl under three years old with a congenital heart defect. The sample comprised thymocytes. This CDR3 reads CASSQDGRTGSDGYTF. CDR3 coding DNA: TGCGCCAGCAGCCAAGATGGCCGTACAGGGTCGGATGGCTACACCTTC.